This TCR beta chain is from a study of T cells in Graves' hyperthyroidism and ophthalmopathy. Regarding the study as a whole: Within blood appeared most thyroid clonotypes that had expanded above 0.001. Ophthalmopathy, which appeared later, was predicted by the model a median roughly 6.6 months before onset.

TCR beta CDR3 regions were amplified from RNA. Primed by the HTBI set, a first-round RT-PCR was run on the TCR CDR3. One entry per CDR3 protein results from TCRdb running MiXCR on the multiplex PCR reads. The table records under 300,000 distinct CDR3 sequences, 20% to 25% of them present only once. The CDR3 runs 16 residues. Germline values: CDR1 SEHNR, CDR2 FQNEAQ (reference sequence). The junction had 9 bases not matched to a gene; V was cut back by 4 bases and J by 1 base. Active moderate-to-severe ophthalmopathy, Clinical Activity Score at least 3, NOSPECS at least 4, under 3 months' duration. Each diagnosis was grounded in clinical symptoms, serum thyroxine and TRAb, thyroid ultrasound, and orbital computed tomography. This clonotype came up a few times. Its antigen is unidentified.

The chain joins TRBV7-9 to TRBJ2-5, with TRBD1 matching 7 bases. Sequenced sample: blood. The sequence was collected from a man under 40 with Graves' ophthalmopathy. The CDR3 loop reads CASSSTGSGAQETQYF. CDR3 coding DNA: TGTGCCAGCAGCTCGACAGGGAGTGGGGCCCAAGAGACCCAGTACTTC.